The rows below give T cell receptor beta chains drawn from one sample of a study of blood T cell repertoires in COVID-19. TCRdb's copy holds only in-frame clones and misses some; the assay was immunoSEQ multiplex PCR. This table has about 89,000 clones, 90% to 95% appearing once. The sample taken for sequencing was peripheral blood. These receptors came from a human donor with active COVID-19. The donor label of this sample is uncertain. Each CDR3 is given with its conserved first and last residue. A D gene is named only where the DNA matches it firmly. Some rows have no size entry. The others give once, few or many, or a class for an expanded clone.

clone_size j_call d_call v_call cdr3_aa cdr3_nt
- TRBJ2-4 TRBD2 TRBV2 CASSALSGGTKNIQYF TGTGCCAGCAGTGCCCTCAGCGGGGGTACCAAAAACATTCAGTACTTC
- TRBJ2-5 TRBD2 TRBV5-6 CASSLRGLAGPETQYF TGTGCCAGCAGCTTGAGGGGACTAGCGGGGCCGGAGACCCAGTACTTC
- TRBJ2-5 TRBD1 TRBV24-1 CATSDPRQGARQTQYF TGTGCCACCAGTGATCCCCGACAGGGGGCTAGGCAGACCCAGTACTTC
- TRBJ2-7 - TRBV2 CASQEGPSEQYF TGTGCCAGCCAGGAGGGCCCCTCCGAGCAGTACTTC
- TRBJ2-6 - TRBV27 CASTRGGANVLTF TGTGCCAGCACCAGGGGTGGGGCCAACGTCCTGACTTTC
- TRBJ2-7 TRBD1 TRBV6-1 CASSEVTGVSGEQYF TGTGCCAGCAGTGAGGTGACAGGGGTCTCTGGCGAGCAGTACTTC
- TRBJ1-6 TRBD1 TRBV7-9 CASSSTGAGSPLHF TGTGCCAGCAGCTCTACAGGGGCCGGGTCACCCCTCCACTTT
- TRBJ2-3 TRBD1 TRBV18 CASARSGTGADTQYF TGTGCCAGCGCAAGGTCCGGGACAGGGGCAGATACGCAGTATTTT
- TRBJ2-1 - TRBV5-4 CASSGGTRSSYNEQFF TGTGCCAGCAGCGGGGGGACCAGAAGCTCCTACAATGAGCAGTTCTTC
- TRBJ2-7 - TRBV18 CASSPEDNSYEQYF TGTGCCAGCTCACCAGAGGACAATTCCTACGAGCAGTACTTC
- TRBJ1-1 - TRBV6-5 CASSSSLNTEAFF TGTGCCAGCAGTTCGTCGTTGAACACTGAAGCTTTCTTT
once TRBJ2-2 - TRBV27 CASSRSGGPGELFF TGTGCCAGCAGCCGATCTGGGGGCCCCGGGGAGCTGTTTTTT
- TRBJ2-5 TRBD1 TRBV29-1 CSVELRGPETQYF TGCAGCGTTGAATTAAGGGGGCCAGAGACCCAGTACTTC